This T cell receptor beta chain originates from a study of monozygotic twins with inflammatory bowel disease. Each donor supplied roughly 2.5 ml of blood. Regarding this clonotype: What it binds is not known.

Points from the study as a whole: The study found lower TCRbeta diversity (inverse Simpson) in IBD patients than in healthy co-twins.

Germline CDR1 and CDR2: MNHEY and SVGEGT. The CDR3 sequence is 18 residues long. TCRdb re-called the 5' RACE reads; every CDR3 protein appears as one record, without DNA. Here the sample table reports roughly 330,000 distinct CDR3 sequences. The chain employs TRBV6-2 or TRBV6-3 and TRBJ2-3; TCRdb reports TRBD2, a call that lacks DNA to check it against. The sample comprised blood. This TCR came from a human donor with ulcerative colitis or Crohn's disease, or a healthy co-twin of an affected twin (not recorded which). The chain's CDR3 is CASSYERDSPYSTDTHYF.